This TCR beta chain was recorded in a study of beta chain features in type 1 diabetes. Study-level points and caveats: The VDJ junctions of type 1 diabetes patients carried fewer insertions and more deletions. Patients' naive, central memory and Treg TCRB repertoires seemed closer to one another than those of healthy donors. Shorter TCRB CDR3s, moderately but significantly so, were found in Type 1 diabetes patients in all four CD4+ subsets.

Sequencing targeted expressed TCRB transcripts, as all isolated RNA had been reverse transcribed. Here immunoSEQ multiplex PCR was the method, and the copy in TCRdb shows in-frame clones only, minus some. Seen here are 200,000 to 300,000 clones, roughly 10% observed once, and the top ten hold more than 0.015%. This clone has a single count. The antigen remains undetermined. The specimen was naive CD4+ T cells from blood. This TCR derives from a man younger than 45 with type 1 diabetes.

CDR3 DNA: TGTGCCAGCTCACCAACGACAGGGCCTAGGGGCACTGAAGCTTTCTTT. It codes for CASSPTTGPRGTEAFF. The rearrangement uses TRBV18 and TRBJ1-1, with 7 bases identical to TRBD1. Germline trimming cut 2 bases from V and 4 bases from J; bases unmatched to any gene: 10. CDR3 length: 16 amino acids. The germline V gene has CDR1 KGHSH and CDR2 LQKENI.